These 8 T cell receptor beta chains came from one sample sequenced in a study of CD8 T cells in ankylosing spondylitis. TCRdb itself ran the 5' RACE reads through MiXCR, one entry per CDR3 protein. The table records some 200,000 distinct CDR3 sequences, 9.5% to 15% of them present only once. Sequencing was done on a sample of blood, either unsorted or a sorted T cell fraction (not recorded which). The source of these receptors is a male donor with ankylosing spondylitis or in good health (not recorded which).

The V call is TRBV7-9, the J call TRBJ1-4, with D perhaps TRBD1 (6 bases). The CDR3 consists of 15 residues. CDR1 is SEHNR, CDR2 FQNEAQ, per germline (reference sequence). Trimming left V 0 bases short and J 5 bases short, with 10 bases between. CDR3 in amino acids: CASSLATGGNEKLFF. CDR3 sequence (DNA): TGTGCCAGCAGCTTAGCGACAGGCGGGAATGAAAAACTGTTTTTT.

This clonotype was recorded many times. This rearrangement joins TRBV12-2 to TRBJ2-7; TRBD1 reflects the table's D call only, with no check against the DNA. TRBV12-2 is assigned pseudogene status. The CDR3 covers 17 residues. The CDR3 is CASRLATRTGATYEQYF. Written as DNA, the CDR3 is TGTGCAAGTCGCTTAGCAACGCGGACAGGGGCCACCTACGAGCAGTACTTC.

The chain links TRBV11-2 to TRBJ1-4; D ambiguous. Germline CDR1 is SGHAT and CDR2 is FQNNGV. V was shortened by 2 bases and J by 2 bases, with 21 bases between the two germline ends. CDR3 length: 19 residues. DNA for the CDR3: TGTGCCAGCAGCTTATTCCCTCGAACCCGCCCGGCGACTAATGAAAAACTGTTTTTT. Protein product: CASSLFPRTRPATNEKLFF.

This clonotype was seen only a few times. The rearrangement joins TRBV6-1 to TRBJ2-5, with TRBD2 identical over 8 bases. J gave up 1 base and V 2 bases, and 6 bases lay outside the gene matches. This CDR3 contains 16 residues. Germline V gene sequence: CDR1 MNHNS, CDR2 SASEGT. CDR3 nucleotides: TGTGCCAGCAGTGAATACCCAGCGGGGGTCCAAGAGACCCAGTACTTC. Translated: CASSEYPAGVQETQYF.

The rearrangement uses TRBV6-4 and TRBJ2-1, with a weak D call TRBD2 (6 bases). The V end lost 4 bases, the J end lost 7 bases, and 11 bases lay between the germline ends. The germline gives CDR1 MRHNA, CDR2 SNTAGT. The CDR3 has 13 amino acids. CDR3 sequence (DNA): TGTGCCAGCAGTGCATCCGGACTAAATGAGCAGTTCTTC. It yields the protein CASSASGLNEQFF.

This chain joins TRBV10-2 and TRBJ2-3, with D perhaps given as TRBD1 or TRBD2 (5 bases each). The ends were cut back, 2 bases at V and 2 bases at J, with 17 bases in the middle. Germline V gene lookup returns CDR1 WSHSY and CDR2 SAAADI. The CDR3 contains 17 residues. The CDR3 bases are TGCGCCAGCAGTGAGGGGGCGGGTTTGGGGTCCACAGATACGCAGTATTTT. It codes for CASSEGAGLGSTDTQYF.

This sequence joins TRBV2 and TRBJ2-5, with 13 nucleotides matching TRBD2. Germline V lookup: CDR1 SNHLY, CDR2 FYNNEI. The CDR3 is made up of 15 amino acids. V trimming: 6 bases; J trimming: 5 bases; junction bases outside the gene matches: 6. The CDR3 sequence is CASSHWGLAGETQYF. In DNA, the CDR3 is TGTGCCAGCAGCCACTGGGGACTAGCGGGGGAGACCCAGTACTTC.

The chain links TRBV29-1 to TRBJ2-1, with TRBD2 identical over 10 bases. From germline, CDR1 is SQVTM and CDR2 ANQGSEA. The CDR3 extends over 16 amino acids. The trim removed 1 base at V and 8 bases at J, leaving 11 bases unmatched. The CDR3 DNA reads TGCAGCGTTGAAGGCGGTGAAGCGGGGGGGTGCGATGAGCAGTTCTTC. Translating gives CSVEGGEAGGCDEQFF.